This T cell receptor beta chain was observed in a study of T cell responses to AZD1222 COVID-19 vaccine. Study observations and caveats: Spike-specific TCR breadth and depth grew following two AZD1222 doses. Close to half of spike-specific TCRs reportedly recognize unmutated variant regions. Sampling that yielded the repertoires occurred only after the peak T cell response.

In its sample, this clone was seen once. Its cognate antigen is unknown. The data were produced by immunoSEQ multiplex PCR, yet TCRdb's version contains in-frame clones alone and is incomplete. Here the sample spans 100,000 to 150,000 clones, about nine tenths being singletons. The source is an adult who received the AZD1222 COVID-19 vaccine. The specimen comprised peripheral blood, sampled 28 days after the second AZD1222 dose.

This CDR3 is CASSLVGTRGPRTQYF. DNA for the CDR3: TGTGCCAGCAGCTTAGTCGGGACTAGGGGCCCGCGGACCCAGTACTTC. The chain has TRBV7-8 and TRBJ2-5, with 8 bases aligning to TRBD2. Germline trimming cut 1 base from V and 7 bases from J; bases unmatched to any gene: 11. CDR3 size: 16 residues. Germline CDR1 and CDR2: SGHVS and FQNEAQ.